The 9 T cell receptor beta chains given below trace back to one sample, sequenced in a study of cytomegalovirus exposure and HLA in healthy donors (dated by TCRdb to 2015 to 2018). The library was generated by the immunoSEQ multiplex PCR assay. For the multiplex PCR, a mixture combining 60 forward primers for TCR Vbeta segments and 13 reverse primers for TCR Jbeta segments was used. Drawn from immuneACCESS, this table holds only the in-frame rearrangements with V and J called that TCRdb kept. Clones are partly lost; checked studies trace under half to an unresolved V gene and leave the rest unexplained. The sample table holds 150,000 to 200,000 clones. The ten largest clones capture around 0.79% of the sample. Sequencing input: PBMCs. The receptors were gathered from a woman between 18 and 29 years old in good health and CMV-seropositive.

The genes are TRBV6-5 and TRBJ2-5; 7 bases align to TRBD2. Germline V gene lookup returns CDR1 MNHEY and CDR2 SVGAGI. Trimming cost V 1 base and J 4 bases; bases outside gene matches: 6. The CDR3 has 15 amino acids. The CDR3 here is CASSYYGTGGETQYF. For the CDR3, the DNA is TGTGCCAGCAGTTACTACGGGACGGGGGGAGAGACCCAGTACTTC.

This rearrangement joins TRBV7-2 to TRBJ1-3; perhaps TRBD1 as D (6 bases). CDR3 length: 15 amino acids. Trimming stripped 1 base from V and 4 bases from J, with 11 bases between. The V gene's germline CDR1 is SGHTA and CDR2 FQGNSA. The CDR3 coding sequence is TGTGCCAGCAGCTTAGTGGGCAGGGGAGGAAACACCATATATTTT. This translates into CASSLVGRGGNTIYF.

The chain links TRBV6-5 to TRBJ1-6; maybe TRBD1 (5 bases). CDR3 length: 14 amino acids. The V gene lost 6 bases and the J gene lost 5 bases, with 11 bases spanning the gap. Per the germline V gene, CDR1 is MNHEY and CDR2 is SVGAGI. The CDR3 loop reads CASRPEGDNSPLHF. The CDR3 nucleotides are TGTGCCAGCAGGCCTGAAGGGGATAATTCACCCCTCCACTTT.

This chain joins TRBV4-3 and TRBJ2-3; TRBD2 matches at 12 bases. CDR1 is LGHNA and CDR2 is YSLEER in the germline V gene. The CDR3 contains 17 residues. With 0 bases clipped from V and 2 bases from J, the junction kept 3 bases outside the gene matches. CDR3 nucleotide sequence: TGCGCCAGCAGCCAAGATCTAGCGGGGGGGCCCACAGATACGCAGTATTTT. The encoded protein is CASSQDLAGGPTDTQYF.

This sequence joins TRBV7-9 and TRBJ2-7; D may be TRBD1 (6 bases). The germline CDR1 and CDR2 sequences are SEHNR and FQNEAQ (reference sequence). Between the trimmed V and J ends, which lost 5 bases and 3 bases, there was a span of 14 bases. The length of the CDR3 is 14 residues. This chain's CDR3 is CASSQGTVNYEQYF. Here the CDR3 DNA reads TGTGCCAGCAGCCAGGGGACGGTGAACTACGAGCAGTACTTC.

CDR3 DNA sequence: TGTGCCAGCAGCTTGGCTGGATTAGGGGGCATCGGGCGAGAGACCCAGTACTTC. Its translation is CASSLAGLGGIGRETQYF. The V call is TRBV5-4, the J call TRBJ2-5, with 7 bases identical to TRBD1. The junction had 15 bases not matched to a gene; V was cut back by 0 bases and J by 4 bases. The CDR3 covers 18 residues. Germline V gives CDR1 SGHNT, CDR2 YYREEE (reference sequence). Based on the CDR3 plus reference TRBV5-4 and TRBJ2-5, the full variable domain is ETGVTQSPTHLIKTRGQQVTLRCSSQSGHNTVSWYQQALGQGPQFIFQYYREEENGRGNFPPRFSGLQFPNYSSELNVNALELDDSALYLCASSLAGLGGIGRETQYFGPGTRLLVL.

This chain connects TRBV6-4 to TRBJ1-1; possible D gene TRBD1, 6 bases. The CDR3 is 13 residues long. V dropped 6 bases and J dropped 4 bases, with 12 bases sitting between them. CDR1 is MRHNA, CDR2 SNTAGT, per germline. The CDR3 loop is CASSSEQGTEAFF. CDR3 sequence (DNA): TGTGCCAGCAGCTCCGAACAGGGCACTGAAGCTTTCTTT.

The genes are TRBV29-1 and TRBJ2-1, with TRBD2 matching 12 bases. The J segment lost 10 bases and the V segment lost 4 bases, leaving 11 bases of the junction unmatched. CDR3 length equals 15 residues. Germline CDR1 SQVTM, CDR2 ANQGSEA. CDR3 sequence reads: CSVGALAGGPREQFF. CDR3 nucleotide sequence: TGCAGCGTTGGAGCCCTAGCGGGAGGGCCCCGAGAGCAGTTCTTC.

This chain joins TRBV30 and TRBJ1-5, with D hard to call. The V gene lost 4 bases and the J gene lost 4 bases, with 11 bases spanning the gap. This CDR3 has 13 residues. CDR1 is GTSNPN and CDR2 is SVGIG in the germline V gene (reference sequence). This CDR3 is CAWTSSPNQPQHF. DNA for the CDR3: TGTGCCTGGACCTCAAGCCCGAATCAGCCCCAGCATTTT.